The rows below give T cell receptor beta chains drawn from one sample of a study of CD8+ T cells in alopecia areata. Data came from immunoSEQ multiplex PCR; TCRdb stores just in-frame clones and leaves some out. The data hold around 250,000 clones, with roughly two thirds observed a single time. Material: CD4+ T cells sorted from blood, obtained at week 0. The receptors originated from a human donor with alopecia areata. CDR3s include the opening cysteine and the closing phenylalanine or tryptophan. The D gene is left open where the match is weak. Not every row has a clone size; where given, it reads once, few, many or a size class.

CDR3 DNA: TGTGCCAGCAGCGTAGAAGTGGGACGTGGCTCCTACAATGAGCAGTTCTTC
CDR3 protein: CASSVEVGRGSYNEQFF
clone size: .
J gene: TRBJ2-1
V gene: TRBV9
D gene: .

CDR3 DNA: TGCGCCAGCAGCTTACTCGGGGACTACGAGCAGTACTTC
CDR3 protein: CASSLLGDYEQYF
clone size: .
J gene: TRBJ2-7
V gene: TRBV5-1
D gene: .

CDR3 DNA: TGTGCCAGCAGCTCTCCGGGACTCCACTACGAGCAGTACTTC
CDR3 protein: CASSSPGLHYEQYF
clone size: .
J gene: TRBJ2-7
V gene: TRBV5-6
D gene: .

CDR3 DNA: TGTGCCAGCAGTGAAGTTGGGGGGCGAGGAGCTTTCTTT
CDR3 protein: CASSEVGGRGAFF
clone size: .
J gene: TRBJ1-1
V gene: TRBV25-1
D gene: .

CDR3 DNA: TGTGCCTGGAGTGTACGTTCCTACGAGCAGTACTTC
CDR3 protein: CAWSVRSYEQYF
clone size: .
J gene: TRBJ2-7
V gene: TRBV30
D gene: .

CDR3 DNA: TGTGCCAGCAGCCCAGGGGCATTTACCGGGGAGCTGTTTTTT
CDR3 protein: CASSPGAFTGELFF
clone size: once
J gene: TRBJ2-2
V gene: TRBV7-9
D gene: .

CDR3 DNA: TGCGCCAGCAGCTTGGTAGGCAGGGAGACTGAGCAGTTCTTC
CDR3 protein: CASSLVGRETEQFF
clone size: .
J gene: TRBJ2-1
V gene: TRBV5-1
D gene: .

CDR3 DNA: TGCGCCAGCAGCCAAGATATTACCACACCAGATACGCAGTATTTT
CDR3 protein: CASSQDITTPDTQYF
clone size: .
J gene: TRBJ2-3
V gene: TRBV4-3
D gene: .

CDR3 DNA: TGTGCCAGCAGCCAAGCCCCAGATTCGGGGGTGTACGAGCAGTACTTC
CDR3 protein: CASSQAPDSGVYEQYF
clone size: .
J gene: TRBJ2-7
V gene: TRBV4-2
D gene: .

CDR3 DNA: TGTGCCTGGAAGGGACAGGTTAACACCGGGGAGCTGTTTTTT
CDR3 protein: CAWKGQVNTGELFF
clone size: .
J gene: TRBJ2-2
V gene: TRBV30
D gene: TRBD1

CDR3 DNA: TGTGCCTGGAGTGGGGGAGGGGCGGTTTCGGAGACCCAGTACTTC
CDR3 protein: CAWSGGGAVSETQYF
clone size: .
J gene: TRBJ2-5
V gene: TRBV30
D gene: TRBD2